This TCR beta chain was captured in a study of blood T cell repertoires in COVID-19. Profiled with immunoSEQ multiplex PCR; TCRdb holds only in-frame clones, not every one. Among about 410,000 clones listed, 89% were seen once. The CDR3 loop spans 15 amino acids. Germline trimming cut 4 bases from V and 7 bases from J; bases unmatched to any gene: 7. Germline V gene data show CDR1 as SGHTA and CDR2 as FQGNSA. The J gene is TRBJ2-1, the V gene TRBV7-2, with 10 bases fitting TRBD1. The sequenced sample was peripheral blood. The sequence came from a woman aged 40 to 50 with COVID-19, enrolled during active disease. CDR3 loop: CASSSGQGRLNEQFF. The CDR3 region has the DNA TGTGCCAGCAGCTCGGGACAGGGGAGGCTGAATGAGCAGTTCTTC.